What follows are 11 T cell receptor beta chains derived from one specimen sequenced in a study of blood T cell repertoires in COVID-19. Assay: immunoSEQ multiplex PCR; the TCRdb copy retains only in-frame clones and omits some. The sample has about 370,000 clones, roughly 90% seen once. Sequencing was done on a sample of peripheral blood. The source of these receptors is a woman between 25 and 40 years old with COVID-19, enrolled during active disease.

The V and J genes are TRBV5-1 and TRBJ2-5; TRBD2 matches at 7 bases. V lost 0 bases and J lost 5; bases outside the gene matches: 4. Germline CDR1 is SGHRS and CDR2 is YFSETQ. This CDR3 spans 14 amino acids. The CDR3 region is CASSLVGGIETQYF. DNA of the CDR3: TGCGCCAGCAGCTTGGTGGGGGGGATCGAGACCCAGTACTTC.

CDR3 bases: TGTGCCAGCAGCCTGGGGGGCTATGGCTACACCTTC. Its protein is CASSLGGYGYTF. This sequence joins TRBV3-1 (or the pseudogene TRBV3-2) and TRBJ1-2; D possibly corresponds to TRBD1 (5 bases). This CDR3 contains 12 residues. V lost 4 bases to trimming and J lost 4 bases, with 7 bases between them. CDR1 LGHDT and CDR2 YNNKEL come from the germline V gene (reference sequence).

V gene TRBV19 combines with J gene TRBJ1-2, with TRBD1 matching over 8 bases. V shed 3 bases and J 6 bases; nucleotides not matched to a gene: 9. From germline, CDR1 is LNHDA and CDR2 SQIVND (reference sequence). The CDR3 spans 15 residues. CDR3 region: CASSIARDRRDGYTF. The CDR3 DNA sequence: TGTGCCAGTAGTATCGCCCGGGACAGGCGAGATGGCTACACCTTC.

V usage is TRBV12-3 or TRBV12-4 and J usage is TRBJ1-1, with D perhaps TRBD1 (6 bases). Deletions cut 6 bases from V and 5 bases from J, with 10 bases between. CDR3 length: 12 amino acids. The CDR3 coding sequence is TGTGCCAGCAGCCCTACAGGGACTGAAGCTTTCTTT. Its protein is CASSPTGTEAFF.

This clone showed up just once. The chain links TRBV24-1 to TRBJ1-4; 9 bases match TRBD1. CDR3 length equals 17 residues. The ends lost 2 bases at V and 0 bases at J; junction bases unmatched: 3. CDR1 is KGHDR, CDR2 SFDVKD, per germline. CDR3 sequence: CATSDSRTGATNEKLFF. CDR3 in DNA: TGTGCCACCAGTGATTCCCGGACAGGGGCAACTAATGAAAAACTGTTTTTT.

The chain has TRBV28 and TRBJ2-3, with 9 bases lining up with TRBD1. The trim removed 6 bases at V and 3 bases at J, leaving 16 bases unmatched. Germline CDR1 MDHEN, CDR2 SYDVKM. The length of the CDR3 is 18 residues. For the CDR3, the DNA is TGTGCCAGCAGAACCAACAGGGGGCGACGACCGAGGACAGATACGCAGTATTTT. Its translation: CASRTNRGRRPRTDTQYF.

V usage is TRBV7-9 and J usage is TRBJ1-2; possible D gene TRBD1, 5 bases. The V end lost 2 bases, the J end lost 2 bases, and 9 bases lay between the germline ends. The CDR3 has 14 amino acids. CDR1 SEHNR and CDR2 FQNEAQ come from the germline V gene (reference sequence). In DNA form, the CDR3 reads TGTGCCAGCAGCTTAATTCCAGGGAACTATGGCTACACCTTC. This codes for CASSLIPGNYGYTF. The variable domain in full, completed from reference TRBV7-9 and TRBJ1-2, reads DTGVSQNPRHKITKRGQNVTFRCDPISEHNRLYWYRQTLGQGPEFLTYFQNEAQLEKSRLLSDRFSAERPKGSFSTLEIQRTEQGDSAMYLCASSLIPGNYGYTFGSGTRLTVV.

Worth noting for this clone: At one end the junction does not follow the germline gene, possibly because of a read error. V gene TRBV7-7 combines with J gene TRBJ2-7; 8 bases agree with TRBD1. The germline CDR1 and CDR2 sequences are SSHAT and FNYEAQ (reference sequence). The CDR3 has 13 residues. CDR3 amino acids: CASSPDREHEQYF. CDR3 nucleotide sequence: TGTGCTAGCAGCCCGGACAGGGAGCACGAGCAGTACTTC.

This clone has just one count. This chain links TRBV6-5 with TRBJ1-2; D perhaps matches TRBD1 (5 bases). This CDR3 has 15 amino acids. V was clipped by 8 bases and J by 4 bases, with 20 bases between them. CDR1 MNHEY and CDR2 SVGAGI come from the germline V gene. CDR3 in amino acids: CASGHTAWGSYGYTF. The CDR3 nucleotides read TGTGCCAGCGGACATACCGCTTGGGGTTCCTATGGCTACACCTTC.

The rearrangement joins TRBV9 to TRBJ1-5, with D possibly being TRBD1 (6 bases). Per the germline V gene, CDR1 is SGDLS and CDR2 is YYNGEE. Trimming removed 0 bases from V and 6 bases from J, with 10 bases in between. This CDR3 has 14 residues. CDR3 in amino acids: CASSVGDTFQPQHF. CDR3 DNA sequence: TGTGCCAGCAGCGTAGGGGACACTTTTCAGCCCCAGCATTTT.

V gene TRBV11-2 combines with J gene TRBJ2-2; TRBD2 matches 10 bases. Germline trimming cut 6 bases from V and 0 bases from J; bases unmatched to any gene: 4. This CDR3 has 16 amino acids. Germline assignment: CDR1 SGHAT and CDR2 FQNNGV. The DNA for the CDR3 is TGTGCCAGCAGTCGGACTAGCGGATCGAACACCGGGGAGCTGTTTTTT. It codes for CASSRTSGSNTGELFF.